This T cell receptor (beta chain) was captured by sequencing in a study of siplizumab effects on memory and regulatory T cells. Sequenced by immunoSEQ multiplex PCR; TCRdb stores in-frame clones only, minus some. This table holds roughly 97,000 clones, more than 85% found once. Germline lookup yields CDR1 KGHSH and CDR2 LQKENI. The CDR3 is 14 residues long. The V gene lost 5 bases and the J gene lost 4 bases, with 14 bases spanning the gap. The source of this sequence is a human donor in good health. The sample consisted of Tregs sorted from blood. V usage is TRBV18 and J usage is TRBJ1-1; D is uncertain. CDR3 coding DNA: TGTGCCAGCTCATCCACCGGCGAAGGCACTGAAGCTTTCTTT. Translating it yields CASSSTGEGTEAFF.